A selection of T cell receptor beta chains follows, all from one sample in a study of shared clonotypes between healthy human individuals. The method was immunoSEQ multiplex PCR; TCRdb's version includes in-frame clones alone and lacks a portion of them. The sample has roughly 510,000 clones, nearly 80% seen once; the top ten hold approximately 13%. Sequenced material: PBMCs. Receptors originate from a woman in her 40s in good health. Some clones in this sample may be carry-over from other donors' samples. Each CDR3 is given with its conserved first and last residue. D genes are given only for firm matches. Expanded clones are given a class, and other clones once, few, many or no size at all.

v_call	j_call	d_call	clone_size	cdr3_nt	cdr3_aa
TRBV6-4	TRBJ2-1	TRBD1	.	TGTGCCAGCAGTGATGGGACAGGGGGCGCGAACAATGAGCAGTTCTTC	CASSDGTGGANNEQFF
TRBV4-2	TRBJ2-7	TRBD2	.	TGTGCCAGCAGCCAACTAGCGGGGGCCTACGAGCAGTACTTC	CASSQLAGAYEQYF
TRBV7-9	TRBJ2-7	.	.	TGTGCCAGCACCCGTGGAGGGGATTACGAGCAGTACTTC	CASTRGGDYEQYF
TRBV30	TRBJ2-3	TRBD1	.	TGTGCCTGGAGAAAGGGGGCGCCGAGCACAGATACGCAGTATTTT	CAWRKGAPSTDTQYF
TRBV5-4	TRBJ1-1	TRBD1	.	TGTGCCAGCAGACTCACAGGGGGCACTGAAGCTTTCTTT	CASRLTGGTEAFF
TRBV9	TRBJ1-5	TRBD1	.	TGTGCCAGCAGCTCGGAACCGGGACAGGGGCAGCCCCAGCATTTT	CASSSEPGQGQPQHF
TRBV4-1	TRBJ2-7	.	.	TGCGCCAGCAGCCCCATCCTGGGAGTGAGCAACGAGCAGTACTTC	CASSPILGVSNEQYF
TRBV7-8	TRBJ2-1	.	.	TGTGCCAGCAGCTTAGCGGGTGGGCAGCAGCATTACAATGAGCAGTTCTTC	CASSLAGGQQHYNEQFF
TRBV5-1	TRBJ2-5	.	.	TGCGCCAGCAGTCTAGAGGCCTCCGTCCAAGAGACCCAGTACTTC	CASSLEASVQETQYF
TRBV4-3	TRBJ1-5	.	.	TGCGCCAGCAGGAGGGGGGGTCAGCCCCAGCATTTT	CASRRGGQPQHF
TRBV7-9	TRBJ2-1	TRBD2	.	TGTGCCAGCAGCCCAGTAGCGGGAGGGCCTGAGAATGAGCAGTTCTTC	CASSPVAGGPENEQFF
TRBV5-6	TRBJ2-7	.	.	TGTGCCAGCAGCTTGCTGGGAGAGCAGTACTTC	CASSLLGEQYF
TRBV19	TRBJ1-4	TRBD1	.	TGTGCCAGTAGTATCCCGGGACAGTCATCAACTAATGAAAAACTGTTTTTT	CASSIPGQSSTNEKLFF
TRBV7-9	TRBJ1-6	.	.	TGTGCCAGCAGCTCAGAGGGTTCACCCCTCCACTTT	CASSSEGSPLHF
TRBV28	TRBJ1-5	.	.	TGTGCCAGCAGTTTTCGGGGCTGGAGCAATCAGCCCCAGCATTTT	CASSFRGWSNQPQHF
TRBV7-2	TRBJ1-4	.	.	TGTGCCAGCAGCGGGGGCGCAACTAATGAAAAACTGTTTTTT	CASSGGATNEKLFF
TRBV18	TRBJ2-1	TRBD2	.	TGTGCCAGCTCAAGTCGGGAGGGCCTAGCCTACAATGAGCAGTTCTTC	CASSSREGLAYNEQFF
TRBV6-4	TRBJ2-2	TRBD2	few	TGTGCCAGCAGTTCGGGGCGGGAGGCCGACACCGGGGAGCTGTTTTTT	CASSSGREADTGELFF
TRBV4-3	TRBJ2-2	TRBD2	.	TGCGCCAGCAGCCGCCGACTAGCGGGAGATGGGTCCGGGGAGCTGTTTTTT	CASSRRLAGDGSGELFF
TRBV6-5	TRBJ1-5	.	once	TGTGCCAGCAGTTATTCCCCGGATCAGCCCCAGCATTTT	CASSYSPDQPQHF
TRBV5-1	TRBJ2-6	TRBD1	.	TGCGCCAGCAGCTTGTTTAGCAGGGGGCCTGGGGCCAACGTCCTGACTTTC	CASSLFSRGPGANVLTF
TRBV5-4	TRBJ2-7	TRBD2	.	TGTGCCAGCAGCTCAGCGGGAGGGTACGAGCAGTACTTC	CASSSAGGYEQYF
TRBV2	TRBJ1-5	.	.	TGTGCCAGCAGGGACCTGAATCAGGGAAATCAGCCCCAGCATTTT	CASRDLNQGNQPQHF
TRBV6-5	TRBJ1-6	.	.	TGTGCCAGCTGTCAGGGGACCTATAATTCACCCCTCCACTTT	CASCQGTYNSPLHF
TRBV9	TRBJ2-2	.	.	TGTGCCAGCAGCGCGACAGTGAACACCGGGGAGCTGTTTTTT	CASSATVNTGELFF
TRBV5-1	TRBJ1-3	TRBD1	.	TGCGCCAGCAGCTCTCAGGGGGCCGGAAACACCATATATTTT	CASSSQGAGNTIYF
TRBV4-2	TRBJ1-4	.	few	TGTGCCAGCAGCCAAGATAGCGGAGAAAAACTGTTTTTT	CASSQDSGEKLFF
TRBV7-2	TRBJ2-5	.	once	TGTGCCAGCAGAGAGGGAGGAATCCAAGAGACCCAGTACTTC	CASREGGIQETQYF
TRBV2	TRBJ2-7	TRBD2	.	TGTGCCAGCAGCCCCCGACTAGCGGGAGAACTCGAGCAGTACTTC	CASSPRLAGELEQYF
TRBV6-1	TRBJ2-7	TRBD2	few	TGTGCCAGCACCTTTAGCGGGAGTGGGTCCTACGAGCAGTACTTC	CASTFSGSGSYEQYF
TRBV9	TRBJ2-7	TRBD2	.	TGTGCCAGCAGCGTATCGACTAGCGGGAGGAGCGGCCACGAGCAGTACTTC	CASSVSTSGRSGHEQYF
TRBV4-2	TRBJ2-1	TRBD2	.	TGTGCCAGCAGCCAAGACCTAGCGGGAATATACAATGAGCAGTTCTTC	CASSQDLAGIYNEQFF
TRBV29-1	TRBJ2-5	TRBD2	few	TGCAGCGACGTTGAAAGTCTAGCGGGAGAGACCCAGTACTTC	CSDVESLAGETQYF
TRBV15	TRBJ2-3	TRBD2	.	TGTGCCACCAGCACTAGCGGGGTCACAGATACGCAGTATTTT	CATSTSGVTDTQYF
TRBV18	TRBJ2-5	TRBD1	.	TGTGCCAGCTCACCTAATACAGGGGTACAAGAGACCCAGTACTTC	CASSPNTGVQETQYF
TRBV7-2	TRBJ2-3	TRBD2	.	TGTGCCAGCATCGGTCGCCGGGCGGGAGTAAGCACAGATACGCAGTATTTT	CASIGRRAGVSTDTQYF
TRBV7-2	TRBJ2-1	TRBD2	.	TGTGCCAGCAGCCCGACTAGCAGCCGCTCCTACAATGAGCAGTTCTTC	CASSPTSSRSYNEQFF
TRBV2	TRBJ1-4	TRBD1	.	TGTGCCAGCAGTTGGGACAGCAATCAAAAACTGTTTTTT	CASSWDSNQKLFF
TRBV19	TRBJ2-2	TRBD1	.	TGTGCCAGTAGTTTACGGACAGGGGGCTTCAACACCGGGGAGCTGTTTTTT	CASSLRTGGFNTGELFF
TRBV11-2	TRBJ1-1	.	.	TGTGCCAGCAGCGCCCGGCCAATCATGAACACTGAAGCTTTCTTT	CASSARPIMNTEAFF
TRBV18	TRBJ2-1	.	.	TGTGCCAGCTCACCCTGGGGTAACTGGAATGAGCAGTTCTTC	CASSPWGNWNEQFF
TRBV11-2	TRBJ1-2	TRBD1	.	TGTGCCAGCAGCGAGGACAGGAACTATGGCTACACCTTC	CASSEDRNYGYTF
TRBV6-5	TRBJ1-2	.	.	TGTGCCAGCAGTTACGGGCAGGGGCCTGGCTACACCTTC	CASSYGQGPGYTF
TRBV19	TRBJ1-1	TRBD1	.	TGTGCCAGTAGCATCACAGGGGCTGGAGTGCTGAACACTGAAGCTTTCTTT	CASSITGAGVLNTEAFF
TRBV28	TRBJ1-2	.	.	TGTGCCAGCAGTTTGAATAACTATGGCTACACCTTC	CASSLNNYGYTF
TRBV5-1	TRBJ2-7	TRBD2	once	TGCGCCAGCAGCTTGTTGGGACTAGCGGGATCCGAGCAGTACTTC	CASSLLGLAGSEQYF
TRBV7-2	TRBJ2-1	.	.	TGTGCCAGCAGCTCCCCGACTAGTGAGCAGTTCTTC	CASSSPTSEQFF
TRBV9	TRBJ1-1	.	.	TGTGCCAGCAGCGTTCAGGTGAACACTGAAGCTTTCTTT	CASSVQVNTEAFF
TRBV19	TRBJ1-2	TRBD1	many	TGTGCCAGTAGTACGCATGCCGGGACAGGGGGCGGTGGCTACACCTTC	CASSTHAGTGGGGYTF
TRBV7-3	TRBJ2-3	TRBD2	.	TGTGCCAGCAGCCCCGGGACACTAGCGGGAGCAGATACGCAGTATTTT	CASSPGTLAGADTQYF
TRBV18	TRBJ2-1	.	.	TGTGCCAGCTCACCACCAGGGGAGACAGAGCAGTTCTTC	CASSPPGETEQFF
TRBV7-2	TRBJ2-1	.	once	TGTGCCAGCAGCTTAGGGGCTCTCCTTGAGCAGTTCTTC	CASSLGALLEQFF
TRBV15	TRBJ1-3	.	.	TGTGCCACCAGCAGATTCAGACAGGCCTCTGGAAACACCATATATTTT	CATSRFRQASGNTIYF
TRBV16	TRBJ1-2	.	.	TGTGCCAGCAGCCAAGGGACTCGGAGTGGCTACACCTTC	CASSQGTRSGYTF
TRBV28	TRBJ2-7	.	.	TGTGCCAGCAGTTCCTCCTTTATGGGGAACCCCTACGAGCAGTACTTC	CASSSSFMGNPYEQYF